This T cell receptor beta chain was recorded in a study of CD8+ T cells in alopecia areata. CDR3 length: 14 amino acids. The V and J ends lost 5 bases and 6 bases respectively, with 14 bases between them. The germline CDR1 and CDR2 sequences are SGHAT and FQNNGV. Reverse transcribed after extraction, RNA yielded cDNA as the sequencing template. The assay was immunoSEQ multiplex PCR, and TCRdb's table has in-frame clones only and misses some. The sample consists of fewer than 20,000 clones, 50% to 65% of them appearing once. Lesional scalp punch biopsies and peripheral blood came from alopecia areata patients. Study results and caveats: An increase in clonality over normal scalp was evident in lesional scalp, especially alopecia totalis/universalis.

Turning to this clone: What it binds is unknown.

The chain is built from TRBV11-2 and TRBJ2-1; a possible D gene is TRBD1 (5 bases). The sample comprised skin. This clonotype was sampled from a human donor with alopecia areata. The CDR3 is CASSTGPLGNEQFF. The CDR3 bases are TGTGCCAGCAGCACAGGACCCCTTGGCAATGAGCAGTTCTTC.